One sample yielded the 5 T cell receptor beta chains listed below, sequenced in a study of OX40 agonist ivuxolimab in advanced cancers. This table comes from immunoSEQ multiplex PCR, and its TCRdb copy is limited to in-frame clones, with some not included. This repertoire shows tens of thousands of clones, about 88% found once; its top ten account for around 0.3%. The sequences come from CD4+ or CD8+ T cells sorted from blood, collected in a trial of the OX40 agonist ivuxolimab. Receptor source: an adult with an advanced solid tumor such as melanoma, head and neck, liver or kidney cancer.

The chain couples TRBV5-4 to TRBJ2-7, with 11 positions matching TRBD2. Trimming at V came to 5 bases and at J to 5 bases, leaving 12 bases not matched to a gene. Per the germline V gene, CDR1 is SGHNT and CDR2 is YYREEE (reference sequence). This CDR3 region has 16 residues. The CDR3 DNA reads TGTGCCAGCAGGGACCGAATAGCGGGGGGGCCGGACGAGCAGTACTTC. This gives the protein CASRDRIAGGPDEQYF.

The genes are TRBV7-2 and TRBJ1-2, with D unresolved. The V gene's germline CDR1 is SGHTA and CDR2 FQGNSA. The CDR3 length is 14 residues. V dropped 2 bases and J dropped 4 bases, with 11 bases sitting between them. The DNA for the CDR3 is TGTGCCAGCAGCTTAACACAGCCAGGCTATGGCTACACCTTC. Its translation is CASSLTQPGYGYTF.

The V call is TRBV1, the J call TRBJ2-7; TRBD2, the table's D call, was not compared with the DNA. TRBV1 constitutes a pseudogene. The CDR3 runs to 13 residues. The CDR3 region has the DNA TGCACCAGCAGGATTACGGGGGGGCGCGAGCAGTACTTC. Its translation is CTSRITGGREQYF.

This chain links TRBV7-2 with TRBJ1-1; 7 nucleotides align to TRBD1. Germline assignment: CDR1 SGHTA and CDR2 FQGNSA. Unmatched junction bases numbered 9, after V lost 3 bases and J lost 11 bases. The CDR3 contains 13 residues. CDR3 loop: CASSFGQDPPAFF. In DNA, the CDR3 is TGTGCCAGCAGCTTTGGACAGGACCCCCCTGCTTTCTTT.

The V call is TRBV5-1, the J call TRBJ1-2, with 8 nucleotides matching TRBD1. This CDR3 spans 14 amino acids. Germline loops: CDR1 SGHRS, CDR2 YFSETQ. J was trimmed by 6 bases and V by 3 bases; bases with no gene match: 7. The CDR3 DNA reads as TGCGCCAGCAGCTCTAGACAGGGGAGCCATGGCTACACCTTC. Protein sequence: CASSSRQGSHGYTF.